This T cell receptor beta chain derives from a study of tumor-infiltrating lymphocytes in primary liver carcinoma. Study-wide context: Patients were both men and women, whose ages ran from 30 to 69 years.

The CDR3 has 14 amino acids. Unmatched junction bases numbered 10, after V lost 10 bases and J lost 8 bases. RNA and DNA were co-extracted from about 19-30 mg of unsorted bulk tissue. Surgery removed the patients' primary liver carcinoma. Chronic HBV infection was present in the patients, who were treatment-naive. Study outcomes and limitations: Just about 7-25% of leading clones were found in every one of five regions.

The template, 500 ng total RNA, yielded TCR beta cDNA made with a constant-region primer. Each TCR beta library was derived from three nested multiplex PCR rounds that employed slightly modified ARM-PCR. Use of TRBV1-TRBV30 forward primers with a C-beta reverse primer characterized the first two PCR rounds, which lasted 10 cycles each. TCRdb recomputed calls from the multiplex PCR reads with MiXCR, one row per CDR3 protein. Of roughly 22,000 distinct CDR3 sequences detected, around 81% appear once; the ten largest clones hold roughly 35%. In the case of this clonotype: Its antigen remains unknown.

The V and J genes are TRBV12-3 or TRBV12-4 and TRBJ1-4; TRBD1 aligns across 10 bases. The receptor's source is a woman aged 25 to 39 with primary liver carcinoma and hepatitis B virus infection. What was sequenced was liver tumor tissue from sampling region 2. Subset given: tumor region T2, inferior pole. CDR3 in amino acids: CANSGQGEREKLFF. DNA of the CDR3: TGTGCCAACAGCGGACAGGGGGAACGGGAAAAACTGTTTTTT.